Following are 5 T cell receptor beta chains from one sample sequenced in a study of PD-L1 blockade in urothelial cancer (dated by TCRdb to between 2016 and 2019). To prepare the library, the immunoSEQ multiplex PCR assay was applied. TCRdb stores this immuneACCESS table with in-frame sequences only. Part of the clones is absent; in the studies checked, under half of the shortfall reflects unresolved V genes, and no reason is known for the rest. The sample yields 90,000 to 120,000 clones; about 85% were counted once. The ten largest clones add up to 2% to 2.5% of the sample. Source: PBMCs, taken around atezolizumab (anti-PD-L1) treatment. The source of these receptors is a man aged 45 to 65 with urothelial cancer.

The J gene is TRBJ2-1, the V gene TRBV28, with 12 positions matching TRBD1. The CDR3 has 16 amino acids. Germline V gene sequence: CDR1 MDHEN, CDR2 SYDVKM. V was clipped by 0 bases and J by 12 bases; unmatched bases: 9. CDR3 sequence: CASSLWGTGGAGTQFF. The CDR3 coding sequence is TGTGCCAGCAGTTTATGGGGGACAGGGGGCGCCGGGACGCAGTTCTTC. Based on the CDR3 plus reference TRBV28 and TRBJ2-1, the full variable domain is DVKVTQSSRYLVKRTGEKVFLECVQDMDHENMFWYRQDPGLGLRLIYFSYDVKMKEKGDIPEGYSVSREKKERFSLILESASTNQTSMYLCASSLWGTGGAGTQFFGPGTRLTVL.

This chain joins TRBV11-3 and TRBJ2-1, with a possible D match to TRBD1 (5 bases). Germline-derived CDR1 and CDR2 are SGHNT and YENEEA. The V and J ends lost 5 bases and 0 bases respectively, with 14 bases between them. This CDR3 has 16 residues. The DNA for the CDR3 is TGTGCCAGCAGCCCCGACAGTGCGCGCTCCTACAATGAGCAGTTCTTC. It encodes CASSPDSARSYNEQFF.

The CDR3 protein is CASSSGQGEAFF. The CDR3 DNA reads as TGTGCCAGCAGCTCGGGACAGGGTGAAGCTTTCTTT. V and J are TRBV11-2 and TRBJ1-1; 9 bases are shared with TRBD1. The CDR3 runs 12 residues. Trimming removed 4 bases from V and 7 bases from J; junction bases left unmatched: 1. CDR1 and CDR2 from the germline V gene are SGHAT and FQNNGV.

This clone was found many times. V and J are TRBV6-1 and TRBJ1-4; D is unresolved. The germline gives CDR1 MNHNS, CDR2 SASEGT. V was shortened by 5 bases and J by 0 bases, with 10 bases between the two germline ends. This CDR3 is built from 15 residues. This CDR3 reads CASSSYRSTNEKLFF. The DNA of the CDR3 is TGTGCCAGCAGTTCCTACAGATCAACTAATGAAAAACTGTTTTTT.

The DNA of the CDR3 is TGTGCCAGCACAGCGACCGGGACAGGCGTCAATGAGCAGTTCTTC. Encoded protein: CASTATGTGVNEQFF. The chain combines TRBV5-5 with TRBJ2-1; 8 nucleotides line up with TRBD1. J lost 6 bases, V lost 6 bases, and 11 bases had no gene match. This CDR3 region has 15 residues. Germline V gene lookup returns CDR1 SGHKS and CDR2 YYEKEE (reference sequence).